A selection of T cell receptor beta chains follows, all from one sample in a study of blood T cell repertoires in COVID-19. TCRdb's table, derived via immunoSEQ multiplex PCR, lists solely in-frame clones and lacks some. Here the sample spans about 140,000 clones, 60% to 85% being singletons. The sequencing sample was made of peripheral blood. Receptors were obtained from a woman aged 80 or over with active or convalescent COVID-19. The CDR3 runs from the conserved cysteine through the conserved F or W. The D gene is left open where the match is weak. The size entry is marked missing in some rows and otherwise reads once, few, many or a size class.

D gene	V gene	J gene	clone size	CDR3 protein	CDR3 DNA
NA	TRBV9	TRBJ2-1	NA	CASSAPGRTFRNEQFF	TGTGCCAGCAGCGCACCGGGTAGGACTTTTAGGAATGAGCAGTTCTTC
TRBD1	TRBV11-2	TRBJ1-6	NA	CASSSYGTDNSPLHF	TGTGCCAGCAGCTCGTACGGGACAGATAATTCACCCCTCCACTTT
TRBD1	TRBV7-9	TRBJ1-2	NA	CASSYGQEDGYTF	TGTGCCAGCAGCTACGGACAGGAAGATGGCTACACCTTC
NA	TRBV21-1	TRBJ2-1	NA	CASSKVSAGKLSSYNEQFF	TGTGCCAGCAGCAAAGTTTCTGCGGGCAAACTTAGCTCCTACAATGAGCAGTTCTTC
TRBD2	TRBV2	TRBJ2-3	NA	CASIGGGTDTQYF	TGTGCCAGCATCGGGGGGGGGACAGATACGCAGTATTTT
NA	TRBV28	TRBJ1-2	NA	CASTEVSNYGYTF	TGTGCCAGCACGGAGGTATCTAACTATGGCTACACCTTC
TRBD1	TRBV6-6	TRBJ2-4	few	CASSALQTGVEYF	TGTGCCAGCAGTGCCCTACAAACAGGGGTGGAGTACTTC
NA	TRBV19	TRBJ2-7	NA	CASSKIQGRDEQYF	TGTGCCAGTAGTAAGATTCAGGGTAGGGACGAGCAGTACTTC
NA	TRBV5-1	TRBJ1-4	few	CASSLVTGNEKLFF	TGCGCCAGCAGCTTGGTAACAGGAAATGAAAAACTGTTTTTT
TRBD1	TRBV5-1	TRBJ1-4	once	CASSPGTGTTNEKLFF	TGCGCCAGCAGCCCCGGGACAGGCACAACTAATGAAAAACTGTTTTTT
NA	TRBV9	TRBJ1-1	once	CASSVEGGVVTEAFF	TGTGCCAGCAGCGTAGAAGGGGGTGTGGTCACTGAAGCTTTCTTT
TRBD2	TRBV5-6	TRBJ2-3	NA	CASSFLAGGTDTQYF	TGTGCCAGCAGCTTTCTAGCGGGGGGCACAGATACGCAGTATTTT
NA	TRBV7-2	TRBJ2-7	NA	CASSLGSTAAYEQYF	TGTGCCAGCAGCTTAGGTAGTACTGCCGCCTACGAGCAGTACTTC
TRBD2	TRBV19	TRBJ2-5	NA	CASSNLGTSGKETQYF	TGTGCCAGTAGTAACCTGGGGACTAGCGGGAAAGAGACCCAGTACTTC
NA	TRBV18	TRBJ2-7	NA	CASSPGSTYEQYF	TGTGCCAGCTCACCCGGGTCGACCTACGAGCAGTACTTC
NA	TRBV30	TRBJ1-2	NA	CAWAPPAGNYGYTF	TGTGCCTGGGCCCCTCCGGCAGGGAACTATGGCTACACCTTC
NA	TRBV3-1/TRBV3-2	TRBJ2-2	NA	CASSHASAGTGELFF	TGTGCCAGCAGCCATGCTAGCGCGGGCACCGGGGAGCTGTTTTTT
TRBD2	TRBV3-1/TRBV3-2	TRBJ2-7	NA	CASSPGGIGGGYEQYF	TGTGCCAGCAGCCCGGGAGGAATCGGGGGGGGCTACGAGCAGTACTTC
NA	TRBV30	TRBJ1-1	NA	CAWCSNRANTEAFF	TGTGCCTGGTGTTCTAACAGGGCGAACACTGAAGCTTTCTTT
TRBD2	TRBV5-1	TRBJ2-5	NA	CASSSLTSGGGLETQYF	TGCGCCAGCAGCTCTCTGACTAGCGGGGGAGGATTGGAGACCCAGTACTTC
NA	TRBV28	TRBJ1-1	few	CASSGTPRTVPGASEAFF	TGTGCCAGCAGTGGGACCCCCCGGACAGTTCCAGGGGCGTCTGAAGCTTTCTTT
TRBD1	TRBV30	TRBJ2-3	NA	CAWRPGGLTQYF	TGTGCCTGGAGACCAGGGGGTTTGACGCAGTATTTT
TRBD2	TRBV7-2	TRBJ2-5	NA	CASSWGTSGAQETQYF	TGTGCCAGCAGCTGGGGGACTAGCGGGGCGCAAGAGACCCAGTACTTC
NA	TRBV7-8	TRBJ2-6	NA	CASSFGASGANVLTF	TGTGCCAGCAGCTTTGGGGCGTCTGGGGCCAACGTCCTGACTTTC
TRBD1	TRBV10-1	TRBJ2-2	NA	CASSESWQGASGELFF	TGCGCCAGCAGTGAGTCGTGGCAGGGGGCGTCCGGGGAGCTGTTTTTT
TRBD1	TRBV30	TRBJ1-5	NA	CAWSGNRGSNQPQHF	TGTGCCTGGAGTGGGAACAGGGGTAGCAATCAGCCCCAGCATTTT
TRBD1	TRBV9	TRBJ2-5	NA	CASSVGQGRTVLETQYF	TGTGCCAGCAGCGTAGGACAGGGGCGCACCGTCCTGGAGACCCAGTACTTC
TRBD2	TRBV4-3	TRBJ2-2	NA	CASSPTPPLAGVNTGELFF	TGCGCCAGCAGCCCAACTCCACCCCTAGCGGGGGTAAACACCGGGGAGCTGTTTTTT
NA	TRBV7-9	TRBJ1-5	NA	CASSLSSNQPQHF	TGTGCCAGCAGCTTGAGTAGCAATCAGCCCCAGCATTTT
NA	TRBV2	TRBJ2-7	few	CASRQRNYEQYF	TGTGCCAGCAGACAAAGAAACTACGAGCAGTACTTC
NA	TRBV30	TRBJ1-2	few	CAWSVARVELYGYTF	TGTGCCTGGAGTGTTGCCAGGGTCGAGCTCTATGGCTACACCTTC
TRBD2	TRBV5-4	TRBJ2-3	NA	CASSLLLAGGPSGTQYF	TGTGCCAGCAGCTTGTTACTAGCGGGGGGGCCGTCGGGTACGCAGTATTTT
TRBD1	TRBV28	TRBJ1-5	NA	CASHERQGHQPQHF	TGTGCCAGTCACGAACGACAGGGTCATCAGCCCCAGCATTTT
NA	TRBV4-1	TRBJ1-5	once	CASSQGRGNQPQHF	TGCGCCAGCAGCCAAGGCCGAGGCAATCAGCCCCAGCATTTT
NA	TRBV7-2	TRBJ2-1	NA	CASSQGGFYNEQFF	TGTGCCAGCAGCCAAGGCGGGTTCTACAATGAGCAGTTCTTC
TRBD1	TRBV2	TRBJ1-2	once	CASSETTGVGANYGYTF	TGTGCCAGCAGTGAAACGACAGGGGTTGGAGCTAACTATGGCTACACCTTC
TRBD1	TRBV5-1	TRBJ2-7	NA	CASSWLPGGVTYEQYF	TGCGCCAGCAGCTGGCTCCCAGGGGGTGTCACCTACGAGCAGTACTTC
NA	TRBV2	TRBJ1-5	NA	CASSLQGINQPQHF	TGTGCCAGCAGTCTACAGGGAATCAATCAGCCCCAGCATTTT
NA	TRBV29-1	TRBJ2-5	NA	CSVESGVQETQYF	TGCAGCGTTGAGTCCGGGGTACAAGAGACCCAGTACTTC
TRBD1	TRBV3-1/TRBV3-2	TRBJ2-3	NA	CASSLGTGSGDTQYF	TGTGCCAGCAGCCTAGGGACAGGCTCGGGAGATACGCAGTATTTT
NA	TRBV13	TRBJ1-2	NA	CASSHKFLVRGSYGYTF	TGTGCCAGCAGCCACAAATTCCTAGTAAGAGGAAGCTATGGCTACACCTTC
TRBD1	TRBV30	TRBJ1-3	NA	CASRGQGGNTIYF	TGTGCCTCCAGGGGGCAGGGTGGAAACACCATATATTTT
TRBD1	TRBV28	TRBJ1-3	NA	CASSLLRGLGNTIYF	TGTGCCAGCAGTTTATTGAGGGGGCTTGGAAACACCATATATTTT
TRBD2	TRBV11-2	TRBJ2-2	NA	CASSLFLAGGANTGELFF	TGTGCCAGCAGCTTATTCCTAGCGGGGGGTGCGAACACCGGGGAGCTGTTTTTT
NA	TRBV11-2	TRBJ1-2	NA	CASSLAQVGGYTF	TGTGCCAGCAGCTTAGCACAGGTGGGCGGCTACACCTTC
NA	TRBV4-1	TRBJ2-3	few	CASSQGQRGTDTQYF	TGCGCCAGCAGCCAAGGTCAGCGGGGCACAGATACGCAGTATTTT
NA	TRBV27	TRBJ2-7	NA	CASRKSTGAGYEQYF	TGTGCCAGCAGAAAATCAACAGGGGCGGGGTACGAGCAGTACTTC
TRBD1	TRBV11-2	TRBJ2-3	NA	CASSLGGTASTDTQYF	TGTGCCAGCAGCTTAGGGGGGACAGCTAGCACAGATACGCAGTATTTT
NA	TRBV6-6	TRBJ1-1	NA	CASIGGPASDTEAFF	TGTGCCAGCATAGGGGGTCCGGCCAGCGACACTGAAGCTTTCTTT
TRBD2	TRBV3-1/TRBV3-2	TRBJ2-3	NA	CASSQGVSSGGAGDTQYF	TGTGCCAGCAGCCAAGGGGTTAGCAGCGGGGGGGCTGGAGATACGCAGTATTTT
NA	TRBV5-1	TRBJ2-7	few	CASSGGAKMTYEQYF	TGCGCCAGCAGTGGGGGGGCTAAAATGACCTACGAGCAGTACTTC
NA	TRBV5-1	TRBJ2-3	NA	CASSLAPSDGTDTQYF	TGCGCCAGCAGCTTGGCCCCTAGCGATGGCACAGATACGCAGTATTTT
NA	TRBV2	TRBJ1-6	NA	CASSENPGAYSPLHF	TGTGCCAGCAGTGAAAATCCAGGGGCGTATTCACCCCTCCACTTT
NA	TRBV2	TRBJ1-1	NA	CASRGPWPLNTEAFF	TGTGCCAGCAGGGGCCCGTGGCCGCTGAACACTGAAGCTTTCTTT
NA	TRBV28	TRBJ2-1	NA	CASSFFSSGEQFF	TGTGCCAGCAGTTTTTTTTCCTCGGGAGAGCAGTTCTTC
NA	TRBV4-1	TRBJ2-2	NA	CASKLQGTKGELFF	TGCGCCAGCAAGTTGCAGGGGACGAAGGGGGAGCTGTTTTTT
NA	TRBV7-3	TRBJ1-6	few	CASSLTVGGTNSPLHF	TGTGCCAGCAGCTTAACTGTAGGCGGAACTAATTCACCCCTCCACTTT